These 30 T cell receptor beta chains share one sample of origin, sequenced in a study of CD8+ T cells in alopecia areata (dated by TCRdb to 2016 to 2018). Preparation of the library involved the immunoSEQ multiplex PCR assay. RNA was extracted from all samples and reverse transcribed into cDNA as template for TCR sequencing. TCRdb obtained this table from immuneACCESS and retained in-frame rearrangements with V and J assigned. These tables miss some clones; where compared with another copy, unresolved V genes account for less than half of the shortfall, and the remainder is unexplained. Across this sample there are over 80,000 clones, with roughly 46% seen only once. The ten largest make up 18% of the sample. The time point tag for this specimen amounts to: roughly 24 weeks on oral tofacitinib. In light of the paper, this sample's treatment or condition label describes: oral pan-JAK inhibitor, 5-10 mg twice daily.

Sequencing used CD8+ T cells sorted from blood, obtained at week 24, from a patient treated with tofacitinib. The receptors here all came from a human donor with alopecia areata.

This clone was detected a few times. The CDR3 coding sequence is TGTGCCAGCAGCGTCGGACTCCTCCAGGTGGCCAACGTCCTGACTTTC. Translated, it gives CASSVGLLQVANVLTF. The chain recombines TRBV9 with TRBJ2-6; possible D gene TRBD2, 5 bases. From germline, CDR1 is SGDLS and CDR2 YYNGEE. V was cut by 2 bases and J by 6 bases, with 15 bases left in between. The length of the CDR3 is 16 residues.

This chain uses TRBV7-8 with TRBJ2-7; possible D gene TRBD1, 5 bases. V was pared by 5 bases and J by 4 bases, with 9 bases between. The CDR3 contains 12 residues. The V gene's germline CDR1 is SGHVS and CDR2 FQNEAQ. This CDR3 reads CASSGRDYEQYF. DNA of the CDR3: TGTGCCAGCAGCGGCAGGGATTACGAGCAGTACTTC.

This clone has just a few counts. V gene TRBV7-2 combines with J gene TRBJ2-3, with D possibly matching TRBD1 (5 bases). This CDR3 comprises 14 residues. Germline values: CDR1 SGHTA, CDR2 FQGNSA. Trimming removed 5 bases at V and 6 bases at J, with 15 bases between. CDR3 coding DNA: TGTGCCAGCAGCCGGTTAAGGGGCCCCGATACGCAGTATTTT. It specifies CASSRLRGPDTQYF.

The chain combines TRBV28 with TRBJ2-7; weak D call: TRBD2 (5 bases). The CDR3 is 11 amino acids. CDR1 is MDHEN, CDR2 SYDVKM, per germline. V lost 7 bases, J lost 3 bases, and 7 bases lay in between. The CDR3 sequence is CASTEGYEQYF. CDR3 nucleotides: TGTGCCAGCACAGAGGGCTACGAGCAGTACTTC.

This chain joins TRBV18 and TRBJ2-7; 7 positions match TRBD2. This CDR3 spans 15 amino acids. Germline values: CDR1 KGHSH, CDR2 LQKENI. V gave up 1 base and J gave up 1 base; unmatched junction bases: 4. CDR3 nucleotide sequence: TGTGCCAGCTCACCACTCCTAGCGGAGTCCTACGAGCAGTACTTC. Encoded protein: CASSPLLAESYEQYF.

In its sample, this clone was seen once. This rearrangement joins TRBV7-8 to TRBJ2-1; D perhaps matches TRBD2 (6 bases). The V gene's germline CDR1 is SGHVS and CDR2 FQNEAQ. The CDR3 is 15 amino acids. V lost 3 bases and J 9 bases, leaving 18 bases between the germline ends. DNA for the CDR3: TGTGCCAGCAGCTTGGGTAGCGGAGTAGTGGGTGAGCAGTTCTTC. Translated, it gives CASSLGSGVVGEQFF.

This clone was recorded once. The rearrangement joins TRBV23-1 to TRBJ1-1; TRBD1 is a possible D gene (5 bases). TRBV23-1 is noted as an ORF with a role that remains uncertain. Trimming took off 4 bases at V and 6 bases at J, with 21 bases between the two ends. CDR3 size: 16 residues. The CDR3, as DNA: TGCGCCAGCAGTCGAACGGGACTCCGGTTGGGGGCTGAAGCTTTCTTT. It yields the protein CASSRTGLRLGAEAFF.

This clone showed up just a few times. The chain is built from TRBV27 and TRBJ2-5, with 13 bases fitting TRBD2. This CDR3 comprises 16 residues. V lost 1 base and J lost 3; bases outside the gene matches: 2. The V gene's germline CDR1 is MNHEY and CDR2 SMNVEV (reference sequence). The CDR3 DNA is TGTGCCAGCAGTTTATACGGACTAGCGGGAGAAGAGACCCAGTACTTC. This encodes CASSLYGLAGEETQYF.

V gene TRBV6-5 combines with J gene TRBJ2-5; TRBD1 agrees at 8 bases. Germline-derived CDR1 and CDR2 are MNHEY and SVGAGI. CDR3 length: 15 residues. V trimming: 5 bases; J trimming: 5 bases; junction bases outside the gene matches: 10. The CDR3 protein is CASSPFQGARETQYF. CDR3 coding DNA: TGTGCCAGCAGTCCTTTTCAGGGGGCGCGGGAGACCCAGTACTTC.

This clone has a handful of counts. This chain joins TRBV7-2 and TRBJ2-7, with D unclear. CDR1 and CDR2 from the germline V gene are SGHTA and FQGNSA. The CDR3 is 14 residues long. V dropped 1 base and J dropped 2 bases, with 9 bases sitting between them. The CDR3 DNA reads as TGTGCCAGCAGCTTAGTTGCCAGCACCTACGAGCAGTACTTC. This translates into CASSLVASTYEQYF.

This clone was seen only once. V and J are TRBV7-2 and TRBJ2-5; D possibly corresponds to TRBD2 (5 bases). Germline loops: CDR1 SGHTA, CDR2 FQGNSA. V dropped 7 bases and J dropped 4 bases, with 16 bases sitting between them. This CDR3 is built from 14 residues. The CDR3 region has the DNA TGTGCCAGCAACCCCCGGAACGAGGGAGAGACCCAGTACTTC. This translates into CASNPRNEGETQYF.

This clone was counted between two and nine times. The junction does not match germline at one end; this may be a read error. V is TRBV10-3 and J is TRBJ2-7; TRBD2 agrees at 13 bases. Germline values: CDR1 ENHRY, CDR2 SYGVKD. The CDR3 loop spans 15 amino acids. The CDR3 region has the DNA TGTGCCAGCAGTGAGGGGACTAGCGGGGCCCACGAGCAGTACTTC. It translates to CASSEGTSGAHEQYF.

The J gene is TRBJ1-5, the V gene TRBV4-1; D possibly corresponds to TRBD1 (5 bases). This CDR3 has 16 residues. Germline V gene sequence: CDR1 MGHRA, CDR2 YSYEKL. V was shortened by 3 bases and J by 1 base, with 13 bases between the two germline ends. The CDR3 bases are TGCGCCAGCAGCCACGTGCGTGCAGGGAGCAATCAGCCCCAGCATTTT. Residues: CASSHVRAGSNQPQHF.

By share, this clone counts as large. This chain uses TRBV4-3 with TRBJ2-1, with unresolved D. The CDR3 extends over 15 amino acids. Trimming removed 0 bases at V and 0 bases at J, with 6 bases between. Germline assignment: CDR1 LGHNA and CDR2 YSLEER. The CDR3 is CASSQEPSSYNEQFF. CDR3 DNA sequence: TGCGCCAGCAGCCAAGAACCCAGCTCCTACAATGAGCAGTTCTTC.

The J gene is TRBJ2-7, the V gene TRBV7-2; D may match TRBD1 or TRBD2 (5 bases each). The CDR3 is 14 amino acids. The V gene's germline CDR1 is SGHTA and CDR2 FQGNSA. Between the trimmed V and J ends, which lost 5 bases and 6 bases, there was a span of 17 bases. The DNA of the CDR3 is TGTGCCAGCAGCGGGACGGATAGTGGGGTCGAGCAGTACTTC. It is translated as CASSGTDSGVEQYF.

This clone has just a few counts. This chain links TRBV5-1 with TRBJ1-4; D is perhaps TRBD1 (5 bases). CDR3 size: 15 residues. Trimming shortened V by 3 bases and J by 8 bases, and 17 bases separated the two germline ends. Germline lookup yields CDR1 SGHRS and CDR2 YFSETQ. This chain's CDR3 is CASSSETRKGEKLFF. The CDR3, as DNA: TGCGCCAGCAGCTCGGAGACCAGAAAGGGGGAAAAACTGTTTTTT.

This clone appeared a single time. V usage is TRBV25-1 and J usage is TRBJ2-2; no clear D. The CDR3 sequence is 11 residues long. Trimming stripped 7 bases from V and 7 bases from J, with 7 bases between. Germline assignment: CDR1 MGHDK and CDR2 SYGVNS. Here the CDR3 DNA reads TGTGCCAGCATGTATGGCGGGGAGCTGTTTTTT. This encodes CASMYGGELFF.

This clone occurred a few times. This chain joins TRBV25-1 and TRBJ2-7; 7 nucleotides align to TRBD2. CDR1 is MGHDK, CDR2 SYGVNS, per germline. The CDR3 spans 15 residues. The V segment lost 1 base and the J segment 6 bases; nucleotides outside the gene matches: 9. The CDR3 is CASSESRGVFGEQYF. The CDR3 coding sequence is TGTGCCAGCAGTGAATCTCGGGGGGTGTTCGGCGAGCAGTACTTC.

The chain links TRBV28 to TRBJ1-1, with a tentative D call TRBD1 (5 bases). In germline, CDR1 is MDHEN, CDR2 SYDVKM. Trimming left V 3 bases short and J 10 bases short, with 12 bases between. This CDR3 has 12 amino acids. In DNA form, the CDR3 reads TGTGCCAGCAGTTTCCCCAGGGTAGGAGCTTTCTTT. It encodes CASSFPRVGAFF.

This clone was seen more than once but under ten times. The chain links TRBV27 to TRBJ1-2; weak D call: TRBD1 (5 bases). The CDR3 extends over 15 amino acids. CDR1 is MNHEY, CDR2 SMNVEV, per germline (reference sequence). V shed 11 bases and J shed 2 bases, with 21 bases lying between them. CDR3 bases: TGTGCCTCAGATAAGACAGCCTCAATAAACTATGGCTACACCTTC. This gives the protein CASDKTASINYGYTF.

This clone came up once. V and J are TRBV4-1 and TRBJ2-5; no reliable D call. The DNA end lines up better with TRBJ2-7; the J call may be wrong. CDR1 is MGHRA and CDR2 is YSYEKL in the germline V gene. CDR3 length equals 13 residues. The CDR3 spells CASSQGPSYEQYF. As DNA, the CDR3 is TGCGCCAGCAGCCAAGGCCCATCCTACGAGCAGTACTTC.

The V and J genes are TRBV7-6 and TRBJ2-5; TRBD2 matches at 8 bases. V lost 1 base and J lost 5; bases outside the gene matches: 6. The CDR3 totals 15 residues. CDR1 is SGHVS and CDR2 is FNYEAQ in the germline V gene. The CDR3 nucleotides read TGTGCCAGCAGCTTAGAACCCCGGGAGGGGGAGACCCAGTACTTC. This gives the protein CASSLEPREGETQYF.

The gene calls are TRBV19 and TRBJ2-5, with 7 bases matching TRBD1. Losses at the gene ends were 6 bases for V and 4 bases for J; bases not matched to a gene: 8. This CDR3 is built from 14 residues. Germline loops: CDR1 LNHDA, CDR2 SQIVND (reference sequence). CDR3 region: CASRMTGLGETQYF. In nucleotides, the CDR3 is TGTGCCAGTAGAATGACAGGGCTGGGAGAGACCCAGTACTTC. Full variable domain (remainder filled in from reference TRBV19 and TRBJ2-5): DGGITQSPKYLFRKEGQNVTLSCEQNLNHDAMYWYRQDPGQGLRLIYYSQIVNDFQKGDIAEGYSVSREKKESFPLTVTSAQKNPTAFYLCASRMTGLGETQYFGPGTRLLVL.

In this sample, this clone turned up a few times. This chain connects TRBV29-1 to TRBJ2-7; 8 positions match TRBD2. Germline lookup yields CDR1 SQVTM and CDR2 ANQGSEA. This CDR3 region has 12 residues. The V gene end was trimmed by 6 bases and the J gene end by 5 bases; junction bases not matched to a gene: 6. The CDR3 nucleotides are TGCAGCGTAGTCCCGGGGGGGGACGAGCAGTACTTC. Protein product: CSVVPGGDEQYF.

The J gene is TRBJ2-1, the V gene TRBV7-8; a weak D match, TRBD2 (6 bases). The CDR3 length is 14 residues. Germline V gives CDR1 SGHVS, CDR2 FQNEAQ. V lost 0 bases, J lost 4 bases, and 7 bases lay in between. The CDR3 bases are TGTGCCAGCAGCTTAGCGGGAGGTTACAATGAGCAGTTCTTC. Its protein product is CASSLAGGYNEQFF.

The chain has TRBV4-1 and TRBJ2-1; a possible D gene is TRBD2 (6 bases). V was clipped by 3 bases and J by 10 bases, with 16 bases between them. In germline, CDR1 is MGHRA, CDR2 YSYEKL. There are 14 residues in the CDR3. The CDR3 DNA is TGCGCCAGCAGCCAGGAGGGGTCCGGGAGCGAGCAGTTCTTC. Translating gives CASSQEGSGSEQFF.

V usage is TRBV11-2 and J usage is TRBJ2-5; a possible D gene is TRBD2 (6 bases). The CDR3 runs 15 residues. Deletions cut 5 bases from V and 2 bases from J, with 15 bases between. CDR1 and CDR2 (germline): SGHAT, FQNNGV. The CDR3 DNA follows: TGTGCCAGCAGCCGTGCGGGACGGACACAAGAGACCCAGTACTTC. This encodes CASSRAGRTQETQYF.

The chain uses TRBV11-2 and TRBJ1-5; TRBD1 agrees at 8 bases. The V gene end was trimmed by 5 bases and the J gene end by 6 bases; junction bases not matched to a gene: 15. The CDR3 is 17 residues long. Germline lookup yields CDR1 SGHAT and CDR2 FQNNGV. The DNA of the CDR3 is TGTGCCAGCAGCCAAGATCCCAGGACAGGGTTAGGTCAGCCCCAGCATTTT. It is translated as CASSQDPRTGLGQPQHF.

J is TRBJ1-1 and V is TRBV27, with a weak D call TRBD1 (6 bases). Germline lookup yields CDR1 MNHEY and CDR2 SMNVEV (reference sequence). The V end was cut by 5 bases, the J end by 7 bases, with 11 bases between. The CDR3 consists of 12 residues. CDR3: CASSQGGGEAFF. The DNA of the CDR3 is TGTGCCAGCAGTCAAGGGGGGGGTGAAGCTTTCTTT.

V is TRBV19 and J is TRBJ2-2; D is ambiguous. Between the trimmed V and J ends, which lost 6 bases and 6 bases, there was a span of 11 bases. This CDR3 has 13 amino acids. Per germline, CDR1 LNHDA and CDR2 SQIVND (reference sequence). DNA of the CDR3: TGTGCCAGTAGCCCTCCCTCCGCCGGGGAGCTGTTTTTT. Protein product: CASSPPSAGELFF.